Below, one TCR beta chain is given with its context. This sample was taken from a study of T cells in Graves' hyperthyroidism and ophthalmopathy. TCR beta CDR3 sequences were amplified from RNA transcripts. Initially, a first-round RT-PCR of the TCR CDR3 employed the HTBI primer set. TCRdb called the multiplex PCR reads again in MiXCR, with one record for every CDR3 protein. The table records 300,000 to 350,000 distinct CDR3 sequences, approximately 18% of them present only once. This CDR3 spans 15 amino acids. V lost 5 bases to trimming and J lost 3 bases; unmatched junction nucleotides: 5. Sequenced sample: blood. This sequence joins TRBV12-3 or TRBV12-4 and TRBJ1-4; 8 bases match TRBD1. The clonotype comes from a woman in her fifties or sixties with Graves' hyperthyroidism. The CDR3 is CASSPVGQANEKLFF. The DNA for the CDR3 is TGTGCCAGCAGTCCGGTGGGACAGGCTAATGAAAAACTGTTTTTT.